This section outlines one T cell receptor beta chain sequence together with its context. The data originate from a study of blood T cell repertoires in COVID-19. Study as a whole: Samples taken during acute and convalescent COVID-19 were collected in the United States, Italy and Spain.

Authors' data handling: Amplifying reference gene primers gave estimates of nucleated cell counts. Assay used: immunoSEQ multiplex PCR; TCRdb lists only in-frame clones, some missing. V and J calls and clone size are as listed in that table; D and trimming were resolved from the DNA. The data contain about 87,000 clones, about 92% of them singletons. Trimming shortened V by 5 bases and J by 7 bases, and 12 bases separated the two germline ends. This CDR3 has 13 amino acids. Germline V lookup: CDR1 MNHEY, CDR2 SMNVEV (reference sequence). Enrolment of Seattle patients took place during active infection, and they were followed longitudinally.

This sequence joins TRBV27 and TRBJ2-1; D is unclear. The receptor comes from a man younger than 35 with COVID-19, enrolled during active disease. The sequencing input was peripheral blood. This CDR3 is CASSKIGRNEQFF. The CDR3 nucleotides are TGTGCCAGCAGTAAAATTGGGCGTAATGAGCAGTTCTTC.